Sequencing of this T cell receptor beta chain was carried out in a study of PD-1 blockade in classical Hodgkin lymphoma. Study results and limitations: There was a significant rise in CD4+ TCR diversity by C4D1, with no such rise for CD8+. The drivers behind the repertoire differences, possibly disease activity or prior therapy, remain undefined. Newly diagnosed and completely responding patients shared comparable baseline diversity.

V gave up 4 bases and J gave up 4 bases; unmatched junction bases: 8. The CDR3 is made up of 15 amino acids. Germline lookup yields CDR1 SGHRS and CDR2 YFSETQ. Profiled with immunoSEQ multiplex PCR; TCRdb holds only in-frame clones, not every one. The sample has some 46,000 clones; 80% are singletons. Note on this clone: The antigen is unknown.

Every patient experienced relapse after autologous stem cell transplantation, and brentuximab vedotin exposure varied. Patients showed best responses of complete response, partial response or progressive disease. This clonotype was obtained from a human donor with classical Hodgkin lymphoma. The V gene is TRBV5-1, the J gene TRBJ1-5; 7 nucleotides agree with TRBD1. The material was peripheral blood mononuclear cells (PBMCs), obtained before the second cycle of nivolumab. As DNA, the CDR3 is TGCGCCAGCAGCCCATCGACAGGGACGAATCAGCCCCAGCATTTT. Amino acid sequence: CASSPSTGTNQPQHF.